Each of the 18 T cell receptor beta chains below was sequenced from the same sample in a study of T cells in localized non-small cell lung cancer (dated by TCRdb to 2018 to 2020). The library was built by means of the immunoSEQ multiplex PCR assay. Not all clones reach the TCRdb copy of this immuneACCESS table, which keeps in-frame sequences only. Checked studies attribute under half of the gap to unresolved V genes and leave the rest unexplained. The table for this sample lists approximately 140,000 clones; 70% to 90% of them were counted only once. Of the sample, approximately 1.5% is held by the ten largest clones. The sequenced sample was peripheral blood, obtained before any cancer treatment. These receptor sequences come from a female donor aged 60 or older with stage I lung adenocarcinoma.

This clone was seen a single time. The rearrangement joins TRBV5-1 to TRBJ2-7; 11 nucleotides agree with TRBD2. J lost 6 bases, V lost 1 base, and 3 bases had no gene match. The CDR3 runs to 14 residues. Looked up from germline, CDR1 is SGHRS and CDR2 is YFSETQ. For the CDR3, the DNA is TGCGCCAGCAGCTTGACGCTAGCGGGAGGCGAGCAGTACTTC. Protein product: CASSLTLAGGEQYF.

The V and J genes are TRBV5-6 and TRBJ2-2; D is unclear. Trimming removed 1 base at V and 6 bases at J, with 1 base between. The CDR3 length is 11 residues. Looked up from germline, CDR1 is SGHDT and CDR2 is YYEEEE. CDR3 sequence reads: CASSLSGELFF. DNA for the CDR3: TGTGCCAGCAGCTTGTCCGGGGAGCTGTTTTTT.

J is TRBJ2-4 and V is TRBV6-5; D remains ambiguous. V was cut by 0 bases and J by 8 bases, with 14 bases left in between. The CDR3 is 15 residues long. Germline CDR1 is MNHEY and CDR2 is SVGAGI. CDR3 bases: TGTGCCAGCAGTTACTCGATGGGGTCCGGAGACATTCAGTACTTC. The encoded protein is CASSYSMGSGDIQYF.

This chain connects TRBV5-1 to TRBJ2-7; 8 bases match TRBD1. Per the germline V gene, CDR1 is SGHRS and CDR2 is YFSETQ. V shed 3 bases, J shed 6 bases, and the junction held 5 bases outside the gene matches. This CDR3 has 13 residues. Here the CDR3 reads CASSYYTGGEQYF. The DNA of the CDR3 is TGCGCCAGCAGCTACTACACAGGGGGCGAGCAGTACTTC.

This chain uses TRBV6-5 with TRBJ1-5; no reliable D call. The CDR3 contains 13 residues. V was cut by 1 base and J by 7 bases, with 8 bases left in between. Germline V gene data show CDR1 as MNHEY and CDR2 as SVGAGI. The CDR3 here is CASSYFRDQPQHF. CDR3 in DNA: TGTGCCAGCAGTTACTTCAGAGACCAGCCCCAGCATTTT.

The chain uses TRBV7-3 and TRBJ2-2; D is possibly TRBD1 or TRBD2 (5 bases each). The length of the CDR3 is 15 residues. CDR1 is SGHTA and CDR2 is FQGTGA in the germline V gene. V was clipped by 5 bases and J by 5 bases, with 15 bases between them. CDR3 amino acids: CASSPTGGGTGELFF. CDR3 DNA: TGTGCCAGCAGCCCAACCGGTGGGGGTACCGGGGAGCTGTTTTTT.

This clone was observed once. The CDR3, as DNA: TGTGCCAGCAGTTTCCCGGGACGCCTCTATGGCTACACCTTC. It codes for CASSFPGRLYGYTF. The chain uses TRBV28 and TRBJ1-2, with a possible D match to TRBD1 (5 bases). The V gene lost 3 bases and the J gene lost 4 bases, with 12 bases spanning the gap. Germline loops: CDR1 MDHEN, CDR2 SYDVKM. CDR3 length equals 14 residues.

The genes are TRBV25-1 and TRBJ2-1, with TRBD2 matching 10 bases. The length of the CDR3 is 16 residues. V trimming: 6 bases; J trimming: 6 bases; junction bases outside the gene matches: 11. Germline V gene data show CDR1 as MGHDK and CDR2 as SYGVNS. This CDR3 reads CASRAPGLARVNEQFF. In DNA form, the CDR3 reads TGTGCCAGCAGGGCCCCGGGACTAGCGCGGGTCAATGAGCAGTTCTTC.

The table lists this clone with a few counts. The J gene is TRBJ1-1, the V gene TRBV30; D is unclear. Deletions cut 4 bases from V and 4 bases from J, with 10 bases between. The CDR3 consists of 12 residues. Germline CDR1 reads GTSNPN; CDR2 reads SVGIG (reference sequence). CDR3 residues: CAWTGGGTEAFF. The CDR3 DNA sequence: TGTGCCTGGACGGGCGGCGGCACTGAAGCTTTCTTT. Combining the CDR3 with reference TRBV30 and TRBJ1-1 gives the whole variable domain SQTIHQWPATLVQPVGSPLSLECTVEGTSNPNLYWYRQAAGRGLQLLFYSVGIGQISSEVPQNLSASRPQDRQFILSSKKLLLSDSGFYLCAWTGGGTEAFFGQGTRLTVV.

In DNA, the CDR3 is TGTGCCAGCAGTATGGGGAGGAGCGATGAGCAGTTCTTC. Translating gives CASSMGRSDEQFF. V gene TRBV28 combines with J gene TRBJ2-1; maybe TRBD2 (6 bases). Trimming left V 5 bases short and J 8 bases short, with 13 bases between. The CDR3 loop spans 13 amino acids. The V gene's germline CDR1 is MDHEN and CDR2 SYDVKM.

The gene calls are TRBV15 and TRBJ1-5; D is uncertain. CDR1 is LNHNV, CDR2 YYDKDF, per germline (reference sequence). With 3 bases removed from V and 4 bases from J, the gap between germline ends came to 4 bases. CDR3 length: 12 amino acids. As DNA, the CDR3 is TGTGCCACCAGCAGTCGGAATCAGCCCCAGCATTTT. Translated, it gives CATSSRNQPQHF.

This sequence joins TRBV21-1 and TRBJ1-3. TRBV21-1 counts as a pseudogene. This CDR3 is built from 17 residues. CDR3: CASSNPPGYLSGNTIYF. CDR3 nucleotides: TGTGCCAGCAGCAACCCTCCGGGTTACCTGTCTGGAAACACCATATATTTT.

This clone was seen only once. The V call is TRBV5-1, the J call TRBJ1-1, with 8 nucleotides matching TRBD1. Germline V lookup: CDR1 SGHRS, CDR2 YFSETQ. V gave up 4 bases and J gave up 0 bases; unmatched junction bases: 5. This CDR3 contains 15 residues. The CDR3 region is CASSGTGQVNTEAFF. In nucleotides, the CDR3 is TGCGCCAGCAGCGGTACGGGACAGGTGAACACTGAAGCTTTCTTT.

The chain uses TRBV28 and TRBJ2-7, with a tentative D call TRBD1 (6 bases). The V end was cut by 5 bases, the J end by 4 bases, with 9 bases between. Germline CDR1 MDHEN, CDR2 SYDVKM. The CDR3 consists of 12 residues. The CDR3 DNA follows: TGTGCCAGCAGTAGAACAGGGTACGAGCAGTACTTC. It codes for CASSRTGYEQYF.

This chain joins TRBV11-2 and TRBJ2-7; no definite D call. CDR1 is SGHAT and CDR2 is FQNNGV in the germline V gene. The length of the CDR3 is 14 residues. Trimming pared 5 bases from V and 0 bases from J, leaving 11 bases between. CDR3 bases: TGTGCCAGCAGCCGAGGACGGAGCTCCTACGAGCAGTACTTC. Protein sequence: CASSRGRSSYEQYF.

The genes are TRBV7-9 and TRBJ1-2; D remains unclear. CDR1 and CDR2 (germline): SEHNR, FQNEAQ (reference sequence). V lost 3 bases to trimming and J lost 0 bases, with 5 bases between them. The CDR3 is made up of 13 amino acids. The chain's CDR3 is CASSLGANYGYTF. The CDR3 DNA is TGTGCCAGCAGCTTGGGAGCTAACTATGGCTACACCTTC.

This clone showed up just once. The chain recombines TRBV5-5 with TRBJ1-2, with D tentatively TRBD1 (5 bases). Germline V gene lookup returns CDR1 SGHKS and CDR2 YYEKEE (reference sequence). V shed 4 bases and J shed 2 bases, with 12 bases lying between them. This CDR3 spans 14 amino acids. CDR3 nucleotides: TGTGCCAGCAGCCCCCAGGGATCCAACTATGGCTACACCTTC. This codes for CASSPQGSNYGYTF. Variable domain in full (rest from reference TRBV5-5 and TRBJ1-2): DAGVTQSPTHLIKTRGQQVTLRCSPISGHKSVSWYQQVLGQGPQFIFQYYEKEERGRGNFPDRFSARQFPNYSSELNVNALLLGDSALYLCASSPQGSNYGYTFGSGTRLTVV.

The rearrangement joins TRBV6-5 to TRBJ2-1; D perhaps matches TRBD2 (6 bases). The V end lost 2 bases, the J end lost 8 bases, and 16 bases lay between the germline ends. The V gene's germline CDR1 is MNHEY and CDR2 SVGAGI. The CDR3 has 15 residues. The CDR3 DNA reads as TGTGCCAGCAGTTACGGAGCGGGCAGAGGCGATGAGCAGTTCTTC. It is translated as CASSYGAGRGDEQFF.